The 7 T cell receptor beta chains reported below all come from one sample, sequenced in a study of blood T cell repertoires in COVID-19. Produced via immunoSEQ multiplex PCR; TCRdb's table is partial and in-frame only. The data contain around 84,000 clones, 80% of them seen just once; the ten biggest clones take up more than 10%. Sequencing was done on a sample of peripheral blood. These receptors were taken from a middle-aged woman with active or convalescent COVID-19.

The rearrangement links TRBV12-3 or TRBV12-4 to TRBJ1-5; D remains ambiguous. The CDR3 runs to 13 residues. With 3 bases removed from V and 5 bases from J, the gap between germline ends came to 8 bases. CDR3 coding DNA: TGTGCCAGCAGTTTGGGTCGGGATCAGCCCCAGCATTTT. It is translated as CASSLGRDQPQHF.

V usage is TRBV11-2 and J usage is TRBJ1-2; possible D gene TRBD1, 6 bases. V was clipped by 5 bases and J by 2 bases, with 9 bases between them. Per the germline V gene, CDR1 is SGHAT and CDR2 is FQNNGV. The CDR3 runs to 13 residues. The CDR3 sequence is CASSLGQNYGYTF. DNA for the CDR3: TGTGCCAGCAGCCTCGGACAGAACTATGGCTACACCTTC.

The chain carries TRBV28 and TRBJ2-7, with 7 bases lining up with TRBD1. The trim removed 7 bases at V and 1 base at J, leaving 10 bases unmatched. CDR1 and CDR2 (germline): MDHEN, SYDVKM. This CDR3 comprises 15 residues. The CDR3 DNA reads TGTGCCAGCACCATTCCCGGGACAGCATCCTACGAGCAGTACTTC. Protein: CASTIPGTASYEQYF. Full variable domain (rest looked up from reference TRBV28 and TRBJ2-7): DVKVTQSSRYLVKRTGEKVFLECVQDMDHENMFWYRQDPGLGLRLIYFSYDVKMKEKGDIPEGYSVSREKKERFSLILESASTNQTSMYLCASTIPGTASYEQYFGPGTRLTVT.

The chain has TRBV28 and TRBJ1-6, with unresolved D. Trimming shortened V by 2 bases and J by 13 bases, and 9 bases separated the two germline ends. CDR1 is MDHEN, CDR2 SYDVKM, per germline. The CDR3 is made up of 12 amino acids. As DNA, the CDR3 is TGTGCCAGCAGTTTAGCGGGTCTCCCCCTCCACTTT. Amino acids: CASSLAGLPLHF.

The rearrangement uses TRBV6-5 and TRBJ2-3; TRBD2 matches at 9 bases. The germline V gene encodes CDR1 MNHEY and CDR2 SVGAGI. The CDR3 runs to 15 residues. With V trimmed by 0 bases and J by 6 bases, 4 bases remained unmatched. CDR3 coding DNA: TGTGCCAGCAGTTACTCCCGTAGCGGGGGCGATACGCAGTATTTT. Amino acid sequence: CASSYSRSGGDTQYF.

The genes are TRBV27 and TRBJ2-3; 14 nucleotides agree with TRBD2. V was clipped by 7 bases and J by 1 base; unmatched bases: 10. CDR1 and CDR2 from the germline V gene are MNHEY and SMNVEV (reference sequence). This CDR3 has 18 residues. In nucleotides, the CDR3 is TGTGCCAGCAAAACCCACGGGACTAGCGGGAGTGGCACAGATACGCAGTATTTT. Residues: CASKTHGTSGSGTDTQYF.

DNA of the CDR3: TGTGCCAGCAGCTTCGGAGATACGCAGTATTTT. This gives the protein CASSFGDTQYF. The rearrangement uses TRBV7-9 and TRBJ2-3, with D unresolved. The V end was cut by 3 bases, the J end by 5 bases, with 3 bases between. This CDR3 has 11 residues. Germline V CDR1 and CDR2: SEHNR, FQNEAQ (reference sequence).